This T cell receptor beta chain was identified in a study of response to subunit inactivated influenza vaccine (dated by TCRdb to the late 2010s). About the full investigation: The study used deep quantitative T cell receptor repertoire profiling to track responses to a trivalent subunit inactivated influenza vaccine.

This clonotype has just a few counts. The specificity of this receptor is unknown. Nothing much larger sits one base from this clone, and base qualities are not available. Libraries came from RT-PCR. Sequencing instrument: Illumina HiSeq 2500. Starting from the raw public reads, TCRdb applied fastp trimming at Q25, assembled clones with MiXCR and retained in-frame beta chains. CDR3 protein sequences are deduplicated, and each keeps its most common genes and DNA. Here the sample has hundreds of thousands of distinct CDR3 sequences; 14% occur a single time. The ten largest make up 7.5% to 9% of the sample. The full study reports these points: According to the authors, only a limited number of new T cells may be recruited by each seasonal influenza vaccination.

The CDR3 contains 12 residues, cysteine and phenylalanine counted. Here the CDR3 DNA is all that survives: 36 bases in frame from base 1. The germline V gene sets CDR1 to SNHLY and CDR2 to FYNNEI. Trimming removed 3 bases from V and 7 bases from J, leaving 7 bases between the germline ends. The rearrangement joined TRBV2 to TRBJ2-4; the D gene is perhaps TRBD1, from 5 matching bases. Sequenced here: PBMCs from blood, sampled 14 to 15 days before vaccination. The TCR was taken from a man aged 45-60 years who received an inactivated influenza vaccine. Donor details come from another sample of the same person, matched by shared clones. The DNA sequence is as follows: TGTGCCAGCAGTGACAGGGCGAACATTCAGTACTTC. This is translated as CASSDRANIQYF.